Listed below are T cell receptor beta chains from one sample, sequenced in a study of cytotoxic CD8 clonotypes in ibrutinib-treated CLL. Some clones are missing from TCRdb's copy, which holds only in-frame ones; the method was immunoSEQ multiplex PCR. The data hold approximately 12,000 clones, with around 62% observed a single time. The sequencing used PBMCs, collected before ibrutinib treatment. All receptors derive from a human donor with chronic lymphocytic leukemia. CDR3s include the opening cysteine and the closing phenylalanine or tryptophan. D genes are given only for firm matches. For some rows the clone size is stated as once, few or many, or as a class when expanded; others skip it.

d_gene	len	v_gene	j_gene	abundance	CDR3aa	CDR3nt
NA	14	TRBV5-4	TRBJ2-7	NA	CASSLGWGALEQYF	TGTGCCAGCAGCTTGGGTTGGGGGGCCCTGGAGCAGTACTTC
TRBD1	14	TRBV6-5	TRBJ1-2	few	CASSRQGGNDGYTF	TGTGCCAGCAGTCGACAGGGAGGGAACGATGGCTACACCTTC
NA	13	TRBV5-1	TRBJ2-1	few	CASSPQGGREQFF	TGCGCCAGCAGCCCCCAGGGAGGACGAGAGCAGTTCTTC
NA	13	TRBV7-9	TRBJ2-2	NA	CASSLAYTGELFF	TGTGCCAGCAGCTTAGCATACACCGGGGAGCTGTTTTTT
NA	11	TRBV20-1	TRBJ1-5	NA	CSATGNQPQHF	TGCAGTGCTACGGGCAATCAGCCCCAGCATTTT
NA	13	TRBV19	TRBJ1-2	few	CASLRDWNYGYTF	TGTGCCAGCCTCCGGGATTGGAACTATGGCTACACCTTC
NA	11	TRBV19	TRBJ1-4	few	CASMEGEKLFF	TGTGCCAGTATGGAGGGTGAAAAACTGTTTTTT
NA	13	TRBV7-9	TRBJ2-1	NA	CASSSGPSGEQFF	TGTGCCAGCAGTTCCGGGCCAAGCGGTGAGCAGTTCTTC
NA	11	TRBV18	TRBJ1-1	NA	CASSQSREAFF	TGTGCCAGCTCACAATCCCGCGAAGCTTTCTTT
NA	11	TRBV2	TRBJ2-3	NA	CASRGADTQYF	TGTGCCAGCAGGGGGGCAGATACGCAGTATTTT
TRBD1	16	TRBV28	TRBJ1-2	few	CASSSPSTGGAEGYTF	TGTGCCAGCAGTTCCCCTTCGACAGGGGGCGCGGAAGGCTACACCTTC
NA	15	TRBV5-1	TRBJ2-7	few	CASSLAGGPSYEQYF	TGCGCCAGCAGCTTGGCAGGGGGGCCCTCCTACGAGCAGTACTTC
NA	18	TRBV6-1	TRBJ1-1	NA	CASSDWLDRPVVRDGAFF	TGTGCCAGCAGTGATTGGCTTGACAGGCCTGTAGTTCGTGATGGGGCTTTCTTT
NA	17	TRBV11-2	TRBJ2-1	few	CASSRTGDGSSYNEQFF	TGTGCCAGCAGCCGTACCGGAGACGGGAGCTCCTACAATGAGCAGTTCTTC
TRBD1	14	TRBV18	TRBJ2-2	NA	CASSTGQGAGELFF	TGTGCCAGCTCAACGGGACAGGGTGCCGGGGAGCTGTTTTTT
NA	14	TRBV7-3	TRBJ2-2	NA	CASSLFSATGELFF	TGTGCCAGCAGCTTATTTTCGGCGACCGGGGAGCTGTTTTTT
NA	13	TRBV5-1	TRBJ2-7	few	CASSTEGAYEQYF	TGCGCCAGCAGCACCGAGGGGGCCTACGAGCAGTACTTC
TRBD2	15	TRBV11-2	TRBJ2-5	NA	CASSLGGGVQETQYF	TGTGCCAGCAGCTTAGGGGGGGGTGTCCAAGAGACCCAGTACTTC
TRBD2	16	TRBV6-4	TRBJ2-3	few	CASSDGTSGDTDTQYF	TGTGCCAGCAGTGACGGGACTAGCGGGGACACAGATACGCAGTATTTT
NA	18	TRBV7-2	TRBJ2-6	few	CASSPIGAGLSGANVLTF	TGTGCCAGCAGCCCGATCGGGGCGGGACTCTCTGGGGCCAACGTCCTGACTTTC
NA	16	TRBV18	TRBJ1-3	NA	CASSLKAGSSGNTIYF	TGTGCCAGCTCACTCAAGGCCGGTAGCTCTGGAAACACCATATATTTT
NA	15	TRBV6-5	TRBJ1-3	NA	CASSPGTSTGNTIYF	TGTGCCAGCAGCCCTGGGACATCTACTGGAAACACCATATATTTT
TRBD1	15	TRBV7-2	TRBJ2-7	NA	CASSPRTGDSYEQYF	TGTGCCAGCAGCCCCCGGACAGGGGACTCCTACGAGCAGTACTTC
TRBD1	15	TRBV29-1	TRBJ2-6	NA	CSVEQGAAGANVLTF	TGCAGCGTTGAACAGGGGGCGGCCGGGGCCAACGTCCTGACTTTC
NA	14	TRBV11-3	TRBJ2-3	NA	CASSLGGATDTQYF	TGTGCCAGCAGCTTAGGCGGGGCCACAGATACGCAGTATTTT
NA	14	TRBV5-1	TRBJ2-5	NA	CASSFRDPEGTQYF	TGCGCCAGCAGCTTCCGGGACCCCGAGGGGACCCAGTACTTC
TRBD1	18	TRBV2	TRBJ2-6	NA	CASSENTRGLSGANVLTF	TGTGCCAGCAGTGAAAATACAAGGGGGCTCTCTGGGGCCAACGTCCTGACTTTC
NA	14	TRBV11-2	TRBJ1-2	NA	CASSLVMTNYGYTF	TGTGCCAGCAGCTTAGTGATGACTAACTATGGCTACACCTTC
NA	17	TRBV28	TRBJ1-4	NA	CASSFNIGTAYNEKLFF	TGTGCCAGCAGTTTTAATATCGGGACGGCTTATAATGAAAAACTGTTTTTT
NA	15	TRBV19	TRBJ2-3	NA	CASSIIGGGTDTQYF	TGTGCCAGTAGTATCATTGGCGGGGGCACAGATACGCAGTATTTT
TRBD1	15	TRBV7-6	TRBJ2-2	NA	CASSRATGGTGELFF	TGTGCCAGCAGCCGGGCGACAGGGGGCACCGGGGAGCTGTTTTTT
TRBD1	12	TRBV28	TRBJ1-2	NA	CASTQGNYGYTF	TGTGCCAGCACACAGGGGAACTATGGCTACACCTTC
NA	13	TRBV28	TRBJ2-7	few	CASSTRQPYEQYF	TGTGCCAGCAGTACCCGACAGCCCTACGAGCAGTACTTC
NA	13	TRBV6-5	TRBJ1-1	NA	CASSFRSGTEAFF	TGTGCCAGCAGCTTCCGATCGGGCACTGAAGCTTTCTTT
TRBD1	15	TRBV28	TRBJ1-2	NA	CASSLPSRGSYGYTF	TGTGCCAGCAGTTTACCGTCCAGGGGGAGCTATGGCTACACCTTC
TRBD1	14	TRBV5-4	TRBJ2-1	few	CASSPRQGSNEQFF	TGTGCCAGCAGCCCACGACAGGGAAGCAATGAGCAGTTCTTC
NA	13	TRBV19	TRBJ2-5	NA	CASSVGPRETQYF	TGTGCCAGTAGTGTGGGTCCGCGGGAGACCCAGTACTTC
TRBD1	14	TRBV28	TRBJ1-2	few	CASSPGTVTYGYTF	TGTGCCAGCAGCCCCGGGACAGTGACCTATGGCTACACCTTC
TRBD2	14	TRBV6-1	TRBJ2-3	NA	CASSPAGGTDTQYF	TGTGCCAGCAGCCCAGCGGGGGGCACAGATACGCAGTATTTT
NA	11	TRBV18	TRBJ2-1	NA	CASSAVDEQFF	TGTGCCAGCTCAGCGGTTGATGAGCAGTTCTTC